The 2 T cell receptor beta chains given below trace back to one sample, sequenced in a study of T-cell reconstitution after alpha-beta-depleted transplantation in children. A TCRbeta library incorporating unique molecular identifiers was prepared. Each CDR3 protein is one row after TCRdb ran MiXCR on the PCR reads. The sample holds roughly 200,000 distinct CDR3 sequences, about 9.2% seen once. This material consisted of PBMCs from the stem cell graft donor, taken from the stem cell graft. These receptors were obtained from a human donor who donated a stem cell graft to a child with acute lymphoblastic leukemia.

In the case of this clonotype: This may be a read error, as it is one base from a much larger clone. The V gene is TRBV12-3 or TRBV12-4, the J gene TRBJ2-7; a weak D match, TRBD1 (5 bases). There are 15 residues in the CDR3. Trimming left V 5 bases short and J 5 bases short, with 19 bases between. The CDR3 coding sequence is TGTGCCAGCAGTGAAATCAGGACACCGACCCACGAGCAGTACTTC. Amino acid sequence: CASSEIRTPTHEQYF.

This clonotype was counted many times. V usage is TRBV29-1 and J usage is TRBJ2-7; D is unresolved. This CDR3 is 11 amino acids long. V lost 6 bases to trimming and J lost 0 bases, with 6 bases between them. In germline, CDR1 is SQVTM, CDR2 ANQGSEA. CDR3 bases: TGCAGCGTGGACGACTCCTACGAGCAGTACTTC. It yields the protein CSVDDSYEQYF.